One and the same sample provided the 5 T cell receptor beta chains below, sequenced in a study of blood T cell repertoires in COVID-19. Clones were read by immunoSEQ multiplex PCR, and TCRdb kept only the in-frame ones, dropping some. This table has around 170,000 clones, approximately 85% appearing once. The sequenced sample was PBMCs or T cells enriched from blood (not recorded which). Source of these receptors: a young woman who had recovered from COVID-19.

The CDR3 spells CASEWNYVEGFEQYF. The CDR3 nucleotides are TGTGCCAGCGAGTGGAACTACGTGGAGGGGTTCGAGCAGTACTTC. The chain recombines TRBV6-5 with TRBJ2-7; TRBD2 is a possible D gene (6 bases). This CDR3 comprises 15 residues. V was clipped by 8 bases and J by 6 bases, with 23 bases between them. The germline gives CDR1 MNHEY, CDR2 SVGAGI.

The CDR3 DNA reads as TGCGCCAGCAGCCGTGCCAGGGGGCAGCCCCAGCATTTT. Residues: CASSRARGQPQHF. The chain combines TRBV4-1 with TRBJ1-5, with 7 bases aligning to TRBD1. J gave up 7 bases and V 4 bases, and 4 bases lay outside the gene matches. Germline-derived CDR1 and CDR2 are MGHRA and YSYEKL. CDR3 length equals 13 residues.

The chain couples TRBV7-8 to TRBJ1-5; 10 bases match TRBD1. Looked up from germline, CDR1 is SGHVS and CDR2 is FQNEAQ. CDR3 length equals 15 residues. J gave up 4 bases and V 5 bases, and 5 bases lay outside the gene matches. The CDR3 sequence is CASSLRQGANQPQHF. The CDR3, as DNA: TGTGCCAGCAGCCTTAGACAGGGGGCTAATCAGCCCCAGCATTTT.

The rearrangement uses TRBV3-1 (or the pseudogene TRBV3-2) and TRBJ1-1; possible D gene TRBD1, 6 bases. The germline gives CDR1 LGHDT, CDR2 YNNKEL (reference sequence). V dropped 6 bases and J dropped 1 base, with 12 bases sitting between them. This CDR3 spans 14 amino acids. The CDR3 reads CASSLGHKNTEAFF. In nucleotides, the CDR3 is TGTGCCAGCAGTCTGGGACACAAGAACACTGAAGCTTTCTTT.

The chain combines TRBV5-1 with TRBJ2-2, with D perhaps TRBD1 (6 bases). The V end lost 0 bases, the J end lost 1 base, and 13 bases lay between the germline ends. The CDR3 totals 17 residues. The germline V gene has CDR1 SGHRS and CDR2 YFSETQ. The CDR3 nucleotides are TGCGCCAGCAGCTTGGAGGGGGATTCAGGGAACACCGGGGAGCTGTTTTTT. Residues: CASSLEGDSGNTGELFF.